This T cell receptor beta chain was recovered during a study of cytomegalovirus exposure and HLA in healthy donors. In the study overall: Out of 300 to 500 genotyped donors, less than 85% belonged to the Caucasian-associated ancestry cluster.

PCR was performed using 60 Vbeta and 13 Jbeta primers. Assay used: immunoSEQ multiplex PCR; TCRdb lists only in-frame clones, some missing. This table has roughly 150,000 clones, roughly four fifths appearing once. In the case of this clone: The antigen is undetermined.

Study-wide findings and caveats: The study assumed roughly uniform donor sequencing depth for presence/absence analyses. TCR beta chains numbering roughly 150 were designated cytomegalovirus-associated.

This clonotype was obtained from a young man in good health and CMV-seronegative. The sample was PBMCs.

CDR3 sequence (DNA): TGTGCCATCAGTGAAGTAAATGTGCCCCAGGAAAACATTCAGTACTTC. It codes for CAISEVNVPQENIQYF. The chain uses TRBV10-3 and TRBJ2-4; D not resolved. The germline CDR1 and CDR2 sequences are ENHRY and SYGVKD. The CDR3 consists of 16 residues. V lost 3 bases and J 5 bases, leaving 17 bases between the germline ends.